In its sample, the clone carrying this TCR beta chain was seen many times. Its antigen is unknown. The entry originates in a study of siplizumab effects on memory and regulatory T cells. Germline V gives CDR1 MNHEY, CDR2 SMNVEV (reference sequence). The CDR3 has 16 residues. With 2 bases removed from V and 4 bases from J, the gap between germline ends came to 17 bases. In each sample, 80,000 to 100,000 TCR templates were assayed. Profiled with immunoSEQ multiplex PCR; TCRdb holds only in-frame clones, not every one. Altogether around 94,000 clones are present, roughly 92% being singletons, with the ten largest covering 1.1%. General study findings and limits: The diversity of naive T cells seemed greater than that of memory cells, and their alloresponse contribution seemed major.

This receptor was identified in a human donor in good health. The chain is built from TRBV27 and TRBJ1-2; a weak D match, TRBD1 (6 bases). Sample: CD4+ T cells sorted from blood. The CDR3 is CASSLVPPTGTYGYTF. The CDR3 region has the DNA TGTGCCAGCAGTTTAGTCCCTCCCACAGGGACCTATGGCTACACCTTC.